The clone carrying this T cell receptor beta chain was seen repeatedly, ten times or more. Its antigen is unknown. The library was built from 400 ng RNA with molecular barcoded adaptors for alpha/delta and beta/gamma chains. From the reads, TCRdb called clonotypes with MiXCR, one entry per CDR3 protein. Among 45,000 to 50,000 distinct CDR3 sequences listed, approximately 12% were seen once. The sample belongs to a study of read filtering for tumor transcriptome and immune sequencing. Study results and caveats: IR-seq and RNA-seq agreed better without single-read clonotypes.

Germline V lookup: CDR1 LGHDT, CDR2 YNNKEL (reference sequence). J lost 4 bases, V lost 4 bases, and 5 bases had no gene match. This CDR3 has 15 amino acids. The chain is built from TRBV3-1 and TRBJ1-5, with TRBD1 matching 9 bases. The clonotype originates from a donor over 35 with multiple myeloma. The specimen was a population of CD138-negative cells sorted from bone marrow. As DNA, the CDR3 is TGTGCCAGCAGCCTCTCCGGGACAGGGAATCAGCCCCAGCATTTT. Translating gives CASSLSGTGNQPQHF.